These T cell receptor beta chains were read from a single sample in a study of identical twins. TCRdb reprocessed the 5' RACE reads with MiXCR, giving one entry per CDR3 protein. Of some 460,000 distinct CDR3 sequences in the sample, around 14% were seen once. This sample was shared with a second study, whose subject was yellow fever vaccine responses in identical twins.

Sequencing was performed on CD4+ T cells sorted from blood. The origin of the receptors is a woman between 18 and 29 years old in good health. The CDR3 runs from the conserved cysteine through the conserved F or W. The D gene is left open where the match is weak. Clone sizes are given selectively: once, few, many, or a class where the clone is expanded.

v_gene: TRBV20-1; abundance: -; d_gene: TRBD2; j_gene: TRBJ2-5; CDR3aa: CSAGLAGVLETQYF; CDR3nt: TGCAGTGCCGGACTAGCGGGAGTATTGGAGACCCAGTACTTC
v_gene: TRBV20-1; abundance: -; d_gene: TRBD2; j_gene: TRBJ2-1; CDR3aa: CSARNLAVTGEQFF; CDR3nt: TGCAGTGCTAGGAACCTAGCGGTCACGGGGGAGCAGTTCTTC
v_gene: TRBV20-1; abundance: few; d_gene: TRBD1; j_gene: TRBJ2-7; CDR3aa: CSVWRTGPEQYF; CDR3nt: TGCAGTGTTTGGAGGACAGGGCCCGAGCAGTACTTC
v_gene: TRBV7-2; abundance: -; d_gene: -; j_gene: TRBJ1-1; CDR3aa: CASSLVVANTEAFF; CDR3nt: TGTGCCAGCAGCTTAGTCGTCGCGAACACTGAAGCTTTCTTT
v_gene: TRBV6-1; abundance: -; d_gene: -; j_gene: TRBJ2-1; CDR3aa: CASSELLRSYNEQFF; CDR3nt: TGTGCCAGCAGTGAACTCTTGAGGTCCTACAATGAGCAGTTCTTC
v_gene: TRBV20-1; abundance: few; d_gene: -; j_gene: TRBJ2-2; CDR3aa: CSARAGQNTGELFF; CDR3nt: TGCAGTGCTAGAGCGGGGCAGAACACCGGGGAGCTGTTTTTT
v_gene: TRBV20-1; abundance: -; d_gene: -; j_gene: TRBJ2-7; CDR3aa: CSARDRPREQYF; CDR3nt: TGCAGTGCTAGAGATCGGCCCAGGGAGCAGTACTTC
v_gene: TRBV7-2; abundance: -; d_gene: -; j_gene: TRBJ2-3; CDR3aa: CASSLIMGGTDTQYF; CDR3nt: TGTGCCAGCAGCTTAATTATGGGCGGCACAGATACGCAGTATTTT
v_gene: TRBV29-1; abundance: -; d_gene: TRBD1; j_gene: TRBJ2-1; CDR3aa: CSVEDWGQNYNEQFF; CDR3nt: TGCAGCGTTGAAGATTGGGGACAGAACTACAATGAGCAGTTCTTC
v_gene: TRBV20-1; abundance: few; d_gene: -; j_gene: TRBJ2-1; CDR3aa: CSARDRGGNLGNEQFF; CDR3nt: TGCAGTGCTAGAGATCGGGGCGGGAACTTGGGGAATGAGCAGTTCTTC
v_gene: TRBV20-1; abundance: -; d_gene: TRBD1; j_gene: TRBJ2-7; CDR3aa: CSAPGQATYEQYF; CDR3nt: TGCAGTGCACCCGGACAGGCAACCTACGAGCAGTACTTC
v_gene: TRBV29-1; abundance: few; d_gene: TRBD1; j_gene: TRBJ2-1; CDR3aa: CSVPGTGAYNEQFF; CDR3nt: TGCAGCGTTCCCGGGACAGGGGCCTACAATGAGCAGTTCTTC
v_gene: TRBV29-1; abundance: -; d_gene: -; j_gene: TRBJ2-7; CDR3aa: CSVDWGLDSYEQYF; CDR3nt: TGCAGCGTTGACTGGGGTTTAGACTCCTACGAGCAGTACTTC
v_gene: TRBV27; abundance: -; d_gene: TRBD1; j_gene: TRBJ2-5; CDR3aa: CASSSADRVETQYF; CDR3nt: TGTGCCAGCAGTTCCGCGGACAGGGTGGAGACCCAGTACTTC
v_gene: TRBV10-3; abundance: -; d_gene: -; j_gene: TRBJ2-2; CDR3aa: CAISVLDTGGELFF; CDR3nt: TGTGCCATCAGTGTATTAGATACCGGCGGGGAGCTGTTTTTT
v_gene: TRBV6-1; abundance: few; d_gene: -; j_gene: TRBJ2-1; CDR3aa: CASRAGSYNEQFF; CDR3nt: TGTGCCAGCAGGGCTGGATCCTACAATGAGCAGTTCTTC
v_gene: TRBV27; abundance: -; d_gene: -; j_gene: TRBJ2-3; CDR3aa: CASSSRLDTQYF; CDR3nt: TGTGCCAGCAGTTCCCGCCTAGATACGCAGTATTTT
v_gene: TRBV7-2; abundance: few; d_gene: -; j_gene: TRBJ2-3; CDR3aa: CASSSGLVGNTDTQYF; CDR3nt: TGTGCCAGCAGCTCCGGACTCGTCGGAAACACAGATACGCAGTATTTT
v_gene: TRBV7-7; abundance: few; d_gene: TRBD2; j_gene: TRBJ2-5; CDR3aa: CASSLPGGETQYF; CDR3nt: TGTGCTAGCAGCTTACCGGGAGGAGAGACCCAGTACTTC
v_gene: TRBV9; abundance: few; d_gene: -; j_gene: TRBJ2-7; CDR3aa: CASSLRGDGGYEQYF; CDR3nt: TGTGCCAGCAGCCTGAGGGGGGACGGTGGCTACGAGCAGTACTTC
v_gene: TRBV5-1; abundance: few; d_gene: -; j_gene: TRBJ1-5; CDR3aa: CASSLEAGYRNQPQHF; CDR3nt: TGCGCCAGCAGCTTGGAGGCAGGGTATCGCAATCAGCCCCAGCATTTT
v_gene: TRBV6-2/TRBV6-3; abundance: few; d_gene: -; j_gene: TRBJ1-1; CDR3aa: CASRTGLLNTEAFF; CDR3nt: TGTGCCAGCAGGACGGGACTGCTGAACACTGAAGCTTTCTTT
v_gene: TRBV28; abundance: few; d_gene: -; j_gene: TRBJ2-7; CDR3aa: CASSLSRSNYEQYF; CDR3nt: TGTGCCAGCAGTTTATCTAGATCTAACTACGAGCAGTACTTC
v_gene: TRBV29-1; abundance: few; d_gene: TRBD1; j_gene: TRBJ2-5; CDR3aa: CSVGLIGTGSPRGVETQYF; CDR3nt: TGCAGCGTTGGGTTAATTGGGACAGGGAGCCCTCGGGGGGTTGAGACCCAGTACTTC
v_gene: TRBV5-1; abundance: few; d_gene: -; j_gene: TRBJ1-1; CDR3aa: CASSAHTEAFF; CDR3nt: TGCGCCAGCAGCGCTCACACTGAAGCTTTCTTT
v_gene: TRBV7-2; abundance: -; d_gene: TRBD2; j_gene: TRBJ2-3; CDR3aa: CASSYGGEGFDTQYF; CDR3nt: TGTGCCAGCAGCTACGGGGGGGAGGGTTTCGATACGCAGTATTTT
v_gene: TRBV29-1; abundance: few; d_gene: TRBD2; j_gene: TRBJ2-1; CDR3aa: CSGARGGASYNEQFF; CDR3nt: TGCAGCGGAGCCCGCGGGGGGGCCTCCTACAATGAGCAGTTCTTC
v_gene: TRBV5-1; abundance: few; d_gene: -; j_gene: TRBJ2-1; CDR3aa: CASSLVGWGDEQFF; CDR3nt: TGCGCCAGCAGCTTGGTCGGTTGGGGCGATGAGCAGTTCTTC
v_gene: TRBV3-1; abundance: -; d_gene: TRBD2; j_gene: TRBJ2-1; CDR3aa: CASSPGWGGNEQFF; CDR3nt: TGTGCCAGCAGCCCCGGGTGGGGGGGCAATGAGCAGTTCTTC
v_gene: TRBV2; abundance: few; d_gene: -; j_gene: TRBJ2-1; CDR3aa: CASSEQGLRDNEQFF; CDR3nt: TGTGCCAGCAGTGAACAGGGTCTGCGCGACAATGAGCAGTTCTTC
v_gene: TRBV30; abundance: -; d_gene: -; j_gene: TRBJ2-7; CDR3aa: CAWSTEDEQYF; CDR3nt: TGTGCCTGGAGTACAGAGGACGAGCAGTACTTC
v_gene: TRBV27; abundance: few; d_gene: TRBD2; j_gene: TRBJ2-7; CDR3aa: CASSLGGGHQRFHSYEQYF; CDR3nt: TGTGCCAGCAGTTTAGGCGGGGGGCACCAGCGGTTTCATTCCTACGAGCAGTACTTC
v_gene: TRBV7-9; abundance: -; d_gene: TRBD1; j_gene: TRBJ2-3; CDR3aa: CASSFGTGGRDTQYF; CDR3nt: TGTGCCAGCAGCTTCGGGACAGGGGGCAGGGATACGCAGTATTTT
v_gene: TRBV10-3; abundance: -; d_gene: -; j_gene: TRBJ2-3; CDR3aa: CAISESDSITDTQYF; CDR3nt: TGTGCCATCAGTGAATCGGACAGCATCACAGATACGCAGTATTTT
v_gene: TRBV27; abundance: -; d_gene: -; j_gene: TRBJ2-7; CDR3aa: CASSFLRGKSSYEQYF; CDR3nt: TGTGCCAGCAGTTTTCTGCGCGGTAAGAGCTCCTACGAGCAGTACTTC
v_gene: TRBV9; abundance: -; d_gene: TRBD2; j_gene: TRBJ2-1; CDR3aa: CASSVGGSGGYNEQFF; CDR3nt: TGTGCCAGCAGCGTAGGTGGTAGCGGGGGTTACAATGAGCAGTTCTTC
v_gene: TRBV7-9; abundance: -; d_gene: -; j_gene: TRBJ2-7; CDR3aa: CASSPIGQSNSYEQYF; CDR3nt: TGTGCCAGCAGTCCAATTGGACAGTCAAACTCCTACGAGCAGTACTTC
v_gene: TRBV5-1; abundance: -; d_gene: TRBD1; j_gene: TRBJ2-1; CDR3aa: CASSLGQGAAEQFF; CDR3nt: TGCGCCAGCAGCTTGGGGCAGGGGGCGGCTGAGCAGTTCTTC
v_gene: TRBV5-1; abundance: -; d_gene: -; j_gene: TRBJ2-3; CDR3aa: CASSLGGEAGDTQYF; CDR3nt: TGCGCCAGCAGCTTGGGCGGGGAGGCAGGAGATACGCAGTATTTT
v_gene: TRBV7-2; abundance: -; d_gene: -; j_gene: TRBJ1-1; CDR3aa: CASSLALSSIAGTEAFF; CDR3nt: TGTGCCAGCAGCTTAGCGCTGTCCAGCATAGCGGGCACTGAAGCTTTCTTT
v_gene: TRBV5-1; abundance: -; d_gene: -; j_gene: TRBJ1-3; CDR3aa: CASSPAGKTGNTIYF; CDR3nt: TGCGCCAGCTCCCCAGCGGGAAAGACTGGAAACACCATATATTTT
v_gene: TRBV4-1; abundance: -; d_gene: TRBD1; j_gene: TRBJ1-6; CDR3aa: CASRQGAYYNSPLHF; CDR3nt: TGCGCCAGCAGGCAGGGGGCTTACTATAATTCACCCCTCCACTTT
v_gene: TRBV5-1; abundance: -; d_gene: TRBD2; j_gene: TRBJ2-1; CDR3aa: CASSSIAGGPPYNEQFF; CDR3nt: TGCGCCAGCAGCTCGATAGCGGGAGGGCCTCCCTACAATGAGCAGTTCTTC
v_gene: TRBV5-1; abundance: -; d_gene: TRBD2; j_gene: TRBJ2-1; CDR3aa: CASSLDGFFVASGRNEQFF; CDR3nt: TGCGCCAGCAGCTTGGATGGTTTCTTTGTCGCTAGCGGGAGGAATGAGCAGTTCTTC